This T cell receptor (beta chain) was identified in a study of vaccination and CD4 T cells after COVID-19. Study-level information: Taking of post-vaccine samples occurred a median around 67 days after dose two (range 14 to 241). Researchers treated control cultures with a CEFX pool, an HIV-1 Nef pool, or no peptide.

Treatment described: approximately nine-day PBMC culture with coronavirus spike peptide pools or control peptides (ViraFEST assay). After expanding antigen-specific T cells with peptide pools, ViraFEST sequenced their TCRs. Notes on this clonotype: What it binds is unknown.

The CDR3 covers 13 residues. The germline V and J ends were trimmed by 7 bases and 5 bases, with 13 bases remaining between them. From germline, CDR1 is KGHSH and CDR2 LQKENI. With the Oncomine TCR Beta short-read assay, DNA from cultured CD4+ T cells was sequenced. TCRdb passed the PCR reads through MiXCR, listing each CDR3 protein once. The sample yields 19,000 or so distinct CDR3 sequences, about three quarters seen once. The source was CD4+ T cells from blood, cultured in vitro, collected after SARS-CoV-2 vaccination. The chain carries TRBV18 and TRBJ2-3, with D unresolved. This TCR came from a human donor who received a COVID-19 vaccine. The CDR3 DNA reads as TGTGCCAGCTACGAGGAGTATGGAGATACGCAGTATTTT. Translated: CASYEEYGDTQYF.